The clone carrying this T cell receptor (beta chain) was detected many times. Its antigen is as yet unknown. This specimen belongs to a study of CD8 T cells in ankylosing spondylitis. Germline CDR1 and CDR2: MNHNS and SASEGT. The CDR3 loop spans 14 amino acids. The V and J ends lost 4 bases and 1 base respectively, with 7 bases between them. Whole-study results and caveats: Significant enrichment of disease-linked clones was reportedly seen in matched ankylosing spondylitis synovial fluid. Clones linked with disease were CD8+ and fairly uncommon in the peripheral blood. There were earlier reports of some motif variants in reactive arthritis synovial fluid and blood.

As the method for making TCR beta libraries, quantitative 5'-RACE with molecular barcodes was used. Via MiXCR, TCRdb re-called the 5' RACE reads, giving one row per CDR3 protein. The data show around 330,000 distinct CDR3 sequences, under 14% seen once. This receptor was identified in a female donor with ankylosing spondylitis or in good health (not recorded which). Sequenced sample: blood, either unsorted or a sorted T cell fraction (not recorded which). The gene calls are TRBV6-1 and TRBJ2-2; D not certain. CDR3 sequence reads: CASSGLRNTGELFF. The CDR3, as DNA: TGTGCCAGCAGTGGACTTAGGAACACCGGGGAGCTGTTTTTT.